This is a list of T cell receptor beta chains from one sample in a study of control samples from healthy donors and cancer patients. TCRdb keeps only in-frame clones here, not all; method: immunoSEQ multiplex PCR. Of 90,000 to 150,000 clones in the sample, around 88% were seen once. Sequenced input: blood. The receptors originated from a man aged 40-49 years in good health. The CDR3 runs from the conserved cysteine through the conserved F or W. The D gene is left open where the match is weak. A row's size may be missing; if present it is once, few, many or a size class.

v_call,clone_size,j_call,d_call,cdr3_nt,cdr3_aa
TRBV7-9,-,TRBJ1-2,-,TGTGCCAGCAGCTTAGGGCACTTGGATGGCTATGGCTACACCTTC,CASSLGHLDGYGYTF
TRBV5-1,-,TRBJ2-7,TRBD2,TGCGCCAGCAGCTTGCTCATACTAGCGGGGGGGCCCGGCGAGCAGTACTTC,CASSLLILAGGPGEQYF
TRBV7-3,-,TRBJ2-2,-,TGTGCCAGCCCCGGGGAGCTGTTTTTT,CASPGELFF
TRBV24-1,-,TRBJ1-1,TRBD1,TGTGCCACCAGTGACACAGGGACAGACACTGAAGCTTTCTTT,CATSDTGTDTEAFF
TRBV21-1,-,TRBJ2-7,-,TGTGCCAGCAGCAGGACAGGGAGGGGATACGAGCAGTACTTC,CASSRTGRGYEQYF
TRBV18,-,TRBJ2-1,TRBD2,TGTGCCAGCTCACCGCGGACTAGCGGGGGGGCGAGCTCCTACAATGAGCAGTTCTTC,CASSPRTSGGASSYNEQFF
TRBV6-1,-,TRBJ2-7,-,TGTGCCAGCAGTGAGCAGCGATACGAGCAGTACTTC,CASSEQRYEQYF
TRBV14,-,TRBJ1-1,TRBD1,TGTGCCAGCAGCCAGACAGGGGCAGGAGCTTTCTTT,CASSQTGAGAFF
TRBV28,-,TRBJ1-2,-,TGTGGTACTCGAAGCCACAACTATGGCTACACCTTC,CGTRSHNYGYTF
TRBV7-9,few,TRBJ1-3,-,TGTGCCAGCAGCCGCGGAAGCCTAAGTTTAAACTCTGGAAACACCATATATTTT,CASSRGSLSLNSGNTIYF
TRBV5-6,-,TRBJ2-7,-,TGTGCCAGCAGCTTGAGTGGCAGGACCTACGAGCAGTACTTC,CASSLSGRTYEQYF
TRBV9,-,TRBJ2-1,TRBD2,TGTGCCAGCAGCGTAGCTACCGGGGGGGTTCTTGAGCAGTTCTTC,CASSVATGGVLEQFF
TRBV12-3/TRBV12-4,-,TRBJ1-3,TRBD1,TGTGCCAGCAGTAGGGACAGGGTTAACACCATATATTTT,CASSRDRVNTIYF
TRBV5-6,-,TRBJ2-7,TRBD1,TGTGCCAGCAGCCGGGACAGGGGCTACGAGCAGTACTTC,CASSRDRGYEQYF